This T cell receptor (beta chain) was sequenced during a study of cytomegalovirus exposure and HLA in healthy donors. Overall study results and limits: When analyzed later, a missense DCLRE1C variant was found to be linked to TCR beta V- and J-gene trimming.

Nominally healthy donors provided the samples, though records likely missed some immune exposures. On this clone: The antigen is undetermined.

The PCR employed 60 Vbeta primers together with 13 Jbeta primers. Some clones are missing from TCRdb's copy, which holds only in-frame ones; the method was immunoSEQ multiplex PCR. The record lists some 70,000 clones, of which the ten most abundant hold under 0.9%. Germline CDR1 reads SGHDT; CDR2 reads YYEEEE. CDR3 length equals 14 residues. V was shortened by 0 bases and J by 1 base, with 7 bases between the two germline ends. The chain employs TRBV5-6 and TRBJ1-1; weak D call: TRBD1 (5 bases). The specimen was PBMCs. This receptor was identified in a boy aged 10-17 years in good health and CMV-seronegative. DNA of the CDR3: TGTGCCAGCAGCTTGGGACAGACGAACACTGAAGCTTTCTTT. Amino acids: CASSLGQTNTEAFF.